This T cell receptor beta chain was obtained from a study of blood T cell repertoires in COVID-19. On the study more broadly: Samples came from the United States, Italy and Spain, spanning acute and convalescent COVID-19. Sample material is recorded as cDNA or gDNA derived from T cells, B-cell-depleted T cells, or PBMCs.

Germline lookup yields CDR1 SGHVS and CDR2 FQNEAQ. V gave up 8 bases and J gave up 3 bases; unmatched junction bases: 4. The CDR3 is 13 residues long. In the study's own analysis: Nucleated cell number was recorded as an estimate derived from reference gene primer amplification. Profiled with immunoSEQ multiplex PCR; TCRdb holds only in-frame clones, not every one. The V and J calls and the clone size are those of that table, but D and trimming were determined from the DNA. The sample lists 66,000 or so clones; around 77% were seen once. The specimen sequenced was peripheral blood. This sequence originates from a human donor in a cohort sampled during active COVID-19. The chain employs TRBV7-8 and TRBJ1-5, with TRBD1 identical over 7 bases. CDR3 region: CASGQANNQPQHF. In nucleotides, the CDR3 is TGTGCCAGCGGACAGGCTAACAATCAGCCCCAGCATTTT. Complete variable domain (other parts from reference TRBV7-8 and TRBJ1-5): GAGVSQSPRYKVAKRGQDVALRCDPISGHVSLFWYQQALGQGPEFLTYFQNEAQLDKSGLPSDRFFAERPEGSVSTLKIQRTQQEDSAVYLCASGQANNQPQHFGDGTRLSIL.